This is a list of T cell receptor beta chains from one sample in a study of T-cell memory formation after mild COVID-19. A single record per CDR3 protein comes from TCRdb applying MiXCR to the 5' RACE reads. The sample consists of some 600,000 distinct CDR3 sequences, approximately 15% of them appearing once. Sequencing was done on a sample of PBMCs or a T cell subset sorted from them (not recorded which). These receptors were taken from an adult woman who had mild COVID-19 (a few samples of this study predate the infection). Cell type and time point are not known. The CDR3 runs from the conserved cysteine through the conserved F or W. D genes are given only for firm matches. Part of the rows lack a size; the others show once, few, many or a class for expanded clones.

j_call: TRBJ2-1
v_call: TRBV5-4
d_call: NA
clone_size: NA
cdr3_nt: TGTGCCAGCAGCTTTAATATCGGACAGCCCTTACGGGGTGAGCAGTTCTTC
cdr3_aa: CASSFNIGQPLRGEQFF

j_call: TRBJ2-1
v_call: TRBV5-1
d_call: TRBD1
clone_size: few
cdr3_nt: TGCGCCAGCAGCCTCATGGGGACAGGGTCCTACAATGAGCAGTTCTTC
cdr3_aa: CASSLMGTGSYNEQFF

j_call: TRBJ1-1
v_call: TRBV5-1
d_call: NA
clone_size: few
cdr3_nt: TGCGCCAGCAGCCCGGGGGGTCCGTACACTGAAGCTTTCTTT
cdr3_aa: CASSPGGPYTEAFF

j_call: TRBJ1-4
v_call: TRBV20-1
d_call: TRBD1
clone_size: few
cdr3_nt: TGCAGTGCTAGACGGCGACAGGGGGCGGGTGAAAAACTGTTTTTT
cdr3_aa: CSARRRQGAGEKLFF

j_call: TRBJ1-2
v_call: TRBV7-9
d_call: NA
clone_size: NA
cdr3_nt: TGTGCCAGCAGCTTACCGGGACCTCTTGGCTACACCTTC
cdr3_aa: CASSLPGPLGYTF

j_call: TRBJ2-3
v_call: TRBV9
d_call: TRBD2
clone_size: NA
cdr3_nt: TGTGCCAGCAGCGACCTAGCGGGGGGGCTCACGGATACGCAGTATTTT
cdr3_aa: CASSDLAGGLTDTQYF

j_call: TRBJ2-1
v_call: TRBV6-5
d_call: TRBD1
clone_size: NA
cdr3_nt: TGTGCCAGCAGTGGGGACAGGGGGCTTTACAATGAGCAGTTCTTC
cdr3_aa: CASSGDRGLYNEQFF

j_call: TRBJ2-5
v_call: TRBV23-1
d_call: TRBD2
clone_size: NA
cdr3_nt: TGCGCCAGCCCCAGGGCTAGCGGGGGGGAGGAGGAGACCCAGTACTTC
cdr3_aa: CASPRASGGEEETQYF

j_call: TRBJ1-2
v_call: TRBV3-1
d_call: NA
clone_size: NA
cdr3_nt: TGTGCCAGCAGCCAAGGGACTTTTGGCTACACCTTC
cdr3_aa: CASSQGTFGYTF

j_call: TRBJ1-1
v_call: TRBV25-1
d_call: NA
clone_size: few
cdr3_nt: TGTGCCAGCAGTGATCCACGGGGGGGCACTGAAGCTTTCTTT
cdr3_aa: CASSDPRGGTEAFF

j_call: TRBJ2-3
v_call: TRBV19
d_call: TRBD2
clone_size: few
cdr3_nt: TGTGCCAGTAGTGGGAACCTAGCGGGGGGAGTAGATACGCAGTATTTT
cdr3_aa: CASSGNLAGGVDTQYF

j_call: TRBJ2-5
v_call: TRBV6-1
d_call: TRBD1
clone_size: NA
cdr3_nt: TGTGCCAGCAGTCCGGACAGGGGGCTTGTAGCGGGGGTCTCAGAAGAGACCCAGTACTTC
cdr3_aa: CASSPDRGLVAGVSEETQYF

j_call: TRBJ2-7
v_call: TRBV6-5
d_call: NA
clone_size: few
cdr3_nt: TGTGCCAGCAGTCCTAGGGAACACGAGCAGTACTTC
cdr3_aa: CASSPREHEQYF

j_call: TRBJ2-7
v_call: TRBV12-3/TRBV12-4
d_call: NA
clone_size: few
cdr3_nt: TGTGCCAGCAGTTTAAAGGGGGGCGGGTACGAGCAGTACTTC
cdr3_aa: CASSLKGGGYEQYF

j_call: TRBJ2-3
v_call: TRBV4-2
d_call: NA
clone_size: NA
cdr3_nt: TGTGCCAGCAGCCAAGCGGGGCGCTGGATTAGCGGAGACTTTAGCACAGATACGCAGTATTTT
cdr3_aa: CASSQAGRWISGDFSTDTQYF

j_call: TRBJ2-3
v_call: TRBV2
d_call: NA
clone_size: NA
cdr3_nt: TGTGCCAGCAGTGTAGGGGCCGGAGATACGCAGTATTTT
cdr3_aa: CASSVGAGDTQYF

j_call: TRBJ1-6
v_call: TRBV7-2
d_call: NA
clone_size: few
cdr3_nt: TGTGCCAGCAGCTTGGACGCTTCACCCCTCCACTTT
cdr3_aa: CASSLDASPLHF

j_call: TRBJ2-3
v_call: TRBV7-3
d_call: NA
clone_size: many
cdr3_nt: TGTGCCAGCAGCTTAGGCGGTAGCGCTGATACGCAGTATTTT
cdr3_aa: CASSLGGSADTQYF

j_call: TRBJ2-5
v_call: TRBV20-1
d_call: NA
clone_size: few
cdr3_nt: TGCAGTGCTAGAGACGGGCCAAGTAGAGAGACCCAGTACTTC
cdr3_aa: CSARDGPSRETQYF

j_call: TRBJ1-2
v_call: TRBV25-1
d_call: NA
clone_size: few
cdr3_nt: TGTGCCAGCAGTGACACTAGGGGGAACTATGGCTACACCTTC
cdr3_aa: CASSDTRGNYGYTF

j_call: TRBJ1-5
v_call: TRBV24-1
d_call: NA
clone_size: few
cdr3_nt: TGTGCCACCAGTGATCGGGAGGGTTTGAGCAATCAGCCCCAGCATTTT
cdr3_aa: CATSDREGLSNQPQHF

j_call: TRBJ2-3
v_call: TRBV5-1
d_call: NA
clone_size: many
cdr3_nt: TGCGCCAGCAGCTTGGAGGGGCGCACCTACCGCACAGATACGCAGTATTTT
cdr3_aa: CASSLEGRTYRTDTQYF

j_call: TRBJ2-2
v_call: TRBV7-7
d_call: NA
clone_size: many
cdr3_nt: TGTGCTAGCAGCCTTAGTAGGGGCACCGGGGAGCTGTTTTTT
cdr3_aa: CASSLSRGTGELFF

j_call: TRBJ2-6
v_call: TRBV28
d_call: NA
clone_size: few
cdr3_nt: TGTGCCAGCAGTCCCTATGCTGGGGCCAACGTCCTGACTTTC
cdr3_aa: CASSPYAGANVLTF

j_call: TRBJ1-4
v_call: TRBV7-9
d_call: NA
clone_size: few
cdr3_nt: TGTGCCAGCAGCGGGGGGGTACCACCAAATGAAAAACTGTTTTTT
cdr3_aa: CASSGGVPPNEKLFF

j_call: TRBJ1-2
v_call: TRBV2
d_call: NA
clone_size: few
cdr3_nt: TGTGCCAGCAGTGACTTGACAGGCGGGGGCAATGGCTACACCTTC
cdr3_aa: CASSDLTGGGNGYTF

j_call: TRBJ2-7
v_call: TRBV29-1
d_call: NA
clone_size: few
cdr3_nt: TGCAGCGGACTACAGGGACCCTACGAGCAGTACTTC
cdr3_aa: CSGLQGPYEQYF

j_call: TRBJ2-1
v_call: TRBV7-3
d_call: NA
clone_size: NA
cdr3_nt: TGTGCCAGCAGCTTAGGGGCCCGGGACTTGTACAATGAGCAGTTCTTC
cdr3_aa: CASSLGARDLYNEQFF